These T cell receptor beta chains were read from a single sample in a study of human T cells and chemical hapten exposure. From the RACE reads, TCRdb called clonotypes with MiXCR, one entry per CDR3 protein. The sample carries tens of thousands of distinct CDR3 sequences, 9.5% to 10% recorded once. Sample: whole blood, taken in connection with sensitization to the hapten diphenylcyclopropenone (DPC). The receptors come from a woman in her 30s with alopecia areata. Some clones in this sample may be carry-over from other donors' samples. CDR3s include the opening cysteine and the closing phenylalanine or tryptophan. The order of the fields is CDR3 length, clone size, V gene, J gene, D gene, CDR3 DNA, CDR3 protein. D genes are given only for firm matches. Only some rows state a clone size, as once, few, many or a class for expanded clones.

14	few	TRBV6-2/TRBV6-3	TRBJ2-1	NA	TGTGCCAGCAGTTACGGGGTCTTCAGGGATGAGCAGTTCTTC	CASSYGVFRDEQFF
12	NA	TRBV7-9	TRBJ2-5	TRBD2	TGTGCCAGCAGCTTAGGAGGGGACCGGGAGGGCTTC	CASSLGGDREGF
14	few	TRBV30	TRBJ2-3	TRBD1	TGTGCCTGGACCACGACAGGGGTAGCAGATACGCAGTATTTT	CAWTTTGVADTQYF
16	many	TRBV5-5	TRBJ1-4	NA	TGTGCCAGCACGTCAAACCTGGGGGCTGAGAATGAAAAACTGTTTTTT	CASTSNLGAENEKLFF
16	many	TRBV4-2	TRBJ1-4	NA	TGTGCCAGCAGCCAAGATTCGGGGGCGCGAGATGAAAAACTGTTTTTT	CASSQDSGARDEKLFF
15	NA	TRBV7-8	TRBJ2-5	NA	TGTGCCAGCAGCTTAGCTTATGGGCAGGGGAAGGACCAGTACTTC	CASSLAYGQGKDQYF
16	NA	TRBV6-6	TRBJ2-4	NA	TGTGCCAGCAGCCTGACGCCGGCGGAGGCCAAAAACATTCAGTACTTC	CASSLTPAEAKNIQYF
17	NA	TRBV28	TRBJ2-6	TRBD2	TGTGCCAGCAAAGAGGCGGGGGGGCCTTCTGGGGCCAACGTCCTGACTTTC	CASKEAGGPSGANVLTF
15	NA	TRBV12-3/TRBV12-4	TRBJ1-2	NA	TGTGCCAGCAGTTCCCTTTCCCCGTCTAACTATGGCTACACCTTC	CASSSLSPSNYGYTF
15	many	TRBV3-1	TRBJ1-1	NA	TGTGCCAGCAGCCAAGATCTTGGCAGGGTAGAAAGAGCTTTCTTT	CASSQDLGRVERAFF
15	many	TRBV25-1	TRBJ1-4	TRBD1	TGTGCCAGCAGTCCTCGACAGGGGGCGAATGAAAAACTGTTTTTT	CASSPRQGANEKLFF
14	few	TRBV12-3/TRBV12-4	TRBJ2-3	NA	TGTGCCAGCAGTTTAGGGATAATCACAGATACGCAGTATTTT	CASSLGIITDTQYF